This TCR beta chain stems from a study of OX40 agonist ivuxolimab in advanced cancers. About the research overall: Dose-escalation patients were diagnosed with hepatocellular carcinoma, melanoma, renal cell cancer or head and neck cancer. Subjects had a mean age of 60 years, with a range of about 23 to 85; roughly 83% were male. Study conclusions and caveats: The antigen specificity of the peripheral T cells (those that were expanded) was not determined.

Details on this clone: Its antigen is not identified.

Only in-frame clones appear in the TCRdb table, and some are missing; sequencing was by immunoSEQ multiplex PCR. The table includes about 67,000 clones, 85% detected once. The CDR3 consists of 15 residues. V gave up 5 bases and J gave up 7 bases; unmatched junction bases: 9. CDR1 and CDR2 from the germline V gene are SGHVS and FQNEAQ. V usage is TRBV7-8 and J usage is TRBJ2-2; 8 positions agree with TRBD1. The receptor comes from an adult with an advanced solid tumor such as melanoma, head and neck, liver or kidney cancer. The sample was CD4+ or CD8+ T cells sorted from blood, taken in a trial of the OX40 agonist ivuxolimab. The CDR3 DNA is TGTGCCAGCAGCCCCCGGACAGGGAACGGCGGGGAGCTGTTTTTT. Translation gives CASSPRTGNGGELFF.